This T cell receptor (beta chain) originates from a study of radiotherapy plus CTLA-4 blockade in lung cancer. Overall study results and limits: Early clonal dynamics of blood T cells, together with interferon-beta, were reported as the best response predictor.

In germline, CDR1 is MNHEY, CDR2 SVGAGI. This CDR3 comprises 15 residues. As for this clone: Its specificity is unknown. An end of the junction does not agree with germline; a read error may underlie this.

The repertoire was sequenced with immunoSEQ multiplex PCR; TCRdb's copy has only in-frame clones and lacks some. The repertoire holds over 80,000 clones, with around nine tenths as singletons. The receptor's source is a human donor with non-small cell lung cancer that progressed on radiotherapy plus ipilimumab. The rearrangement joins TRBV6-5 to TRBJ1-3, with a weak D call TRBD1 (6 bases). Here the sequenced sample was peripheral blood, taken from a patient treated with radiotherapy plus ipilimumab. CDR3 amino acids: CASSYSDSSGSTIYF. The CDR3 DNA reads as TGTGCCAGCAGTTACTCGGACAGCTCTGGAAGCACCATATATTTT.